This T cell receptor beta chain was captured by sequencing in a study of T cell responses to AZD1222 COVID-19 vaccine. Profiled with immunoSEQ multiplex PCR; TCRdb holds only in-frame clones, not every one. The sample records 90,000 to 150,000 clones, roughly 87% being singletons. Comments on this clone: Its antigen is not known.

The germline CDR1 and CDR2 sequences are SGHRS and YFSETQ. Trimming at V came to 0 bases and at J to 4 bases, leaving 7 bases not matched to a gene. CDR3 length equals 17 residues. General observations from the study: Most donors were white British and more were female, and clonal diversity was possibly underestimated. Among those given AZD1222, only five to seven were seropositive at baseline.

The specimen comprised peripheral blood, sampled on day 0 of AZD1222 vaccination. The chain recombines TRBV5-1 with TRBJ2-2; TRBD1 agrees at 9 bases. The receptor was isolated from an adult in good health. This CDR3 reads CASSLALQGAGTGELFF. The DNA of the CDR3 is TGCGCCAGCAGCTTGGCCTTACAGGGGGCAGGCACCGGGGAGCTGTTTTTT.